The clone carrying this TCR beta chain was seen once. What it binds is not known. Time point given: week 35, safety follow-up. Each dose delivered 300 ug of mutant IDH1 20-mer peptide subcutaneously with imiquimod. V was clipped by 10 bases and J by 10 bases, with 23 bases between them. The germline CDR1 and CDR2 sequences are MNHEY and SVGAGI. This CDR3 has 14 residues. This record comes from a study of a mutant IDH1 vaccine in newly diagnosed glioma. Clones were sequenced by immunoSEQ multiplex PCR, and TCRdb holds only the in-frame ones, with some missing. The repertoire holds about 48,000 clones, with 65% to 80% as singletons.

The sequences come from PBMCs, collected from a glioma patient whose treatment included an IDH1 peptide vaccine. This chain links TRBV6-5 with TRBJ2-1; D tentatively fits TRBD1 or TRBD2 (6 bases each). The TCR was taken from a man aged 35 to 55 with glioma. CDR3 in DNA: TGTGCCACCACGAAGGGGGGCTCCGGGAAGGAGCAGTTCTTC. It specifies CATTKGGSGKEQFF.